Each of the 11 T cell receptor beta chains below was sequenced from the same sample in a study of T cell responses to AZD1222 COVID-19 vaccine. TCRdb keeps only in-frame clones here, not all; method: immunoSEQ multiplex PCR. This repertoire shows under 150,000 clones, 70% to 90% found once; its top ten account for 1.5% to 2%. Sample: peripheral blood, taken on day 0 of AZD1222 vaccination. The receptors originated from an adult in good health.

This clone occurred once. The chain couples TRBV3-1 (or the pseudogene TRBV3-2) to TRBJ1-2; TRBD1 agrees at 8 bases. Germline V gene sequence: CDR1 LGHDT, CDR2 YNNKEL (reference sequence). V lost 6 bases and J lost 3; bases outside the gene matches: 6. This CDR3 contains 14 residues. The CDR3 bases are TGTGCCAGCAGGTCTACAGGGGGGGACTATGGCTACACCTTC. Amino acid sequence: CASRSTGGDYGYTF.

The chain is built from TRBV9 and TRBJ2-7, with unresolved D. Germline CDR1 SGDLS, CDR2 YYNGEE. V was pared by 0 bases and J by 2 bases, with 9 bases between. This CDR3 comprises 14 residues. The CDR3 protein is CASSVANEPYEQYF. The CDR3 DNA follows: TGTGCCAGCAGCGTAGCGAACGAACCCTACGAGCAGTACTTC.

The CDR3 DNA follows: TGTGCCACCGCCCCTGACAGGTTCTATGGCTACACCTTC. Amino acid sequence: CATAPDRFYGYTF. The chain employs TRBV6-5 and TRBJ1-2; tentative D call: TRBD1 (6 bases). The CDR3 runs 13 residues. Germline CDR1 reads MNHEY; CDR2 reads SVGAGI. The V gene lost 10 bases and the J gene lost 4 bases, with 16 bases spanning the gap.

V gene TRBV7-9 combines with J gene TRBJ1-3, with D possibly TRBD1 on 5 matching bases. The CDR3 is 14 residues long. V lost 6 bases and J lost 1, with 10 bases in between. Germline CDR1 SEHNR, CDR2 FQNEAQ (reference sequence). CDR3 nucleotides: TGTGCCAGCAGTAGCGGGGGGTCTGGAAACACCATATATTTT. Its protein product is CASSSGGSGNTIYF.

V usage is TRBV24-1 and J usage is TRBJ1-2; 9 nucleotides line up with TRBD1. With V trimmed by 1 base and J by 8 bases, 4 bases remained unmatched. This CDR3 has 14 amino acids. In germline, CDR1 is KGHDR, CDR2 SFDVKD. In DNA, the CDR3 is TGTGCCACCAGTGATTTTCGACAGGGGGGCGGCTACACCTTC. This translates into CATSDFRQGGGYTF.

The V and J genes are TRBV7-9 and TRBJ2-1; TRBD1 matches at 8 bases. The V gene's germline CDR1 is SEHNR and CDR2 FQNEAQ (reference sequence). This CDR3 is 17 amino acids long. V lost 5 bases and J lost 2; bases outside the gene matches: 11. CDR3 bases: TGTGCCAGCAGCCCCAACCAGGGGGCAGGCGCCTACAATGAGCAGTTCTTC. Protein: CASSPNQGAGAYNEQFF.

The chain has TRBV4-2 and TRBJ1-2; D is ambiguous. The V end lost 0 bases, the J end lost 8 bases, and 13 bases lay between the germline ends. Germline CDR1 and CDR2: LGHNA and YNFKEQ. This CDR3 region has 14 residues. The chain's CDR3 is CASSQDYGEGGYTF. In DNA form, the CDR3 reads TGTGCCAGCAGCCAAGACTATGGCGAGGGAGGCTACACCTTC.

The rearrangement links TRBV30 to TRBJ1-2, with unresolved D. The CDR3 sequence is 12 residues long. CDR1 GTSNPN and CDR2 SVGIG come from the germline V gene (reference sequence). Trimming left V 5 bases short and J 4 bases short, with 11 bases between. The CDR3 DNA sequence: TGTGCCTGGCTGAGCCGGGTCTATGGCTACACCTTC. Its translation: CAWLSRVYGYTF. Together with reference TRBV30 and TRBJ1-2, the CDR3 gives the full variable domain: SQTIHQWPATLVQPVGSPLSLECTVEGTSNPNLYWYRQAAGRGLQLLFYSVGIGQISSEVPQNLSASRPQDRQFILSSKKLLLSDSGFYLCAWLSRVYGYTFGSGTRLTVV.

About this clone: At the DNA level, this CDR3 is encoded by other sequences in the same sample as well. V gene TRBV4-2 combines with J gene TRBJ1-1; 8 nucleotides agree with TRBD1. This CDR3 contains 15 residues. V shed 1 base and J 2 bases; nucleotides not matched to a gene: 3. In germline, CDR1 is LGHNA, CDR2 YNFKEQ. For the CDR3, the DNA is TGTGCCAGCAGCCAAGGCCAGGGGGCTAACACTGAAGCTTTCTTT. As protein: CASSQGQGANTEAFF.

The J gene is TRBJ1-6, the V gene TRBV21-1. TRBV21-1 is an annotated pseudogene. This CDR3 comprises 13 residues. As DNA, the CDR3 is TGTGCCAGCAGCAAAGGAAGGGTACGTCCCCTCCACTTT. Protein sequence: CASSKGRVRPLHF.

V usage is TRBV3-1 (or the pseudogene TRBV3-2) and J usage is TRBJ2-3, with 7 bases aligning to TRBD2. This CDR3 spans 17 amino acids. The V and J ends lost 0 bases and 5 bases, in that order; junction bases with no gene match: 11. CDR1 is LGHDT and CDR2 is YNNKEL in the germline V gene (reference sequence). CDR3 nucleotide sequence: TGTGCCAGCAGCCAAGATTTCCAGCGGGGACCGGGAGATACGCAGTATTTT. This codes for CASSQDFQRGPGDTQYF.